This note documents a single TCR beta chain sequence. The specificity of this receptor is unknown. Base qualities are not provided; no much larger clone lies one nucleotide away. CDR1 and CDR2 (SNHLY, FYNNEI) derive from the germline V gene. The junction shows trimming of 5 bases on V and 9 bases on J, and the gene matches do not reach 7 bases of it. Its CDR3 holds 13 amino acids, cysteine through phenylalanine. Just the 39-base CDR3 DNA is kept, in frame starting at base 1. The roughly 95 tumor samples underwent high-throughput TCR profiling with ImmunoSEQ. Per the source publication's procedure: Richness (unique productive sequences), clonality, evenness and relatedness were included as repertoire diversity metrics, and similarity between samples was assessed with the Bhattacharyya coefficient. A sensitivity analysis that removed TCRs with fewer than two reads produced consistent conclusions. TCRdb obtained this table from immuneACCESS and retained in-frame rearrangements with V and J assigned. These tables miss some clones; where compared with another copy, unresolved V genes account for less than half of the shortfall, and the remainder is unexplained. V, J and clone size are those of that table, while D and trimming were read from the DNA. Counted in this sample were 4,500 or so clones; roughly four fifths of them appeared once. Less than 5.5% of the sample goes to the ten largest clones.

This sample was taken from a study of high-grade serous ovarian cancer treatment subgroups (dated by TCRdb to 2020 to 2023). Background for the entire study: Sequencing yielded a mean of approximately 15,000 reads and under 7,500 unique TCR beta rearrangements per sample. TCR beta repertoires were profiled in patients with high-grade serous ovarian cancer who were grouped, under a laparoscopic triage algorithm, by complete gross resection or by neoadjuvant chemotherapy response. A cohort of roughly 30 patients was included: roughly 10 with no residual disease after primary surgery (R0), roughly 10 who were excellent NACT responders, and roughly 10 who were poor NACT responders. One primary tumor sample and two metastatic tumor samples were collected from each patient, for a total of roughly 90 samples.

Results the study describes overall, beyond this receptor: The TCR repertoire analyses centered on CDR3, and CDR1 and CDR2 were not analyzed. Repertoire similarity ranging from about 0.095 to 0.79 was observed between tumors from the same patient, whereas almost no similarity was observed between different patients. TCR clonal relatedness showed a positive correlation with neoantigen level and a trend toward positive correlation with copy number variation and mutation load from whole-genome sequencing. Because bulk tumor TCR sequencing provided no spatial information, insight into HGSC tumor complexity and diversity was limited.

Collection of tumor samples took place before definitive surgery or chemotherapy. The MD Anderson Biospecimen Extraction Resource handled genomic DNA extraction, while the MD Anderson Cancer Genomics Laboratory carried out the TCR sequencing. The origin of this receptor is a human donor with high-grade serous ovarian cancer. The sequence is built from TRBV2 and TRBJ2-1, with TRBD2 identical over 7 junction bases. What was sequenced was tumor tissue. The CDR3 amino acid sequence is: CASSFQREGEQFF. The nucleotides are TGTGCCAGCAGTTTTCAGAGGGAGGGTGAGCAGTTCTTC.